Reported below is one TCR beta chain. These data belong to a study of blood T cell repertoires in COVID-19. Study-level background: All recovered Cohort 3 donors got two negative PCRs, got clearance, or saw symptom resolution.

Original processing methods: Estimates of nucleated cell counts were drawn from the amplification of reference gene primers. Using immunoSEQ multiplex PCR, the repertoire was profiled, and TCRdb retains in-frame clones only, with some absent. V and J calls and clone size are given by that table; D and trimming were obtained from the DNA. The sample has about 170,000 clones, roughly 78% seen once; the top ten hold around 17%. V shed 2 bases, J shed 0 bases, and the junction held 13 bases outside the gene matches. Germline CDR1 LNHDA, CDR2 SQIVND (reference sequence). The length of the CDR3 is 19 residues.

Sequences were obtained from PBMCs or T cells enriched from blood (not recorded which). This clonotype was obtained from a woman between 70 and 85 years old in a cohort exposed to, infected with or recovered from COVID-19 (not recorded which). The chain is built from TRBV19 and TRBJ2-7; 10 bases are a match to TRBD2. CDR3 protein: CASSIFLRTSGPSSYEQYF. Written as DNA, the CDR3 is TGTGCCAGTAGTATATTCCTACGGACTAGCGGACCCAGCTCCTACGAGCAGTACTTC.